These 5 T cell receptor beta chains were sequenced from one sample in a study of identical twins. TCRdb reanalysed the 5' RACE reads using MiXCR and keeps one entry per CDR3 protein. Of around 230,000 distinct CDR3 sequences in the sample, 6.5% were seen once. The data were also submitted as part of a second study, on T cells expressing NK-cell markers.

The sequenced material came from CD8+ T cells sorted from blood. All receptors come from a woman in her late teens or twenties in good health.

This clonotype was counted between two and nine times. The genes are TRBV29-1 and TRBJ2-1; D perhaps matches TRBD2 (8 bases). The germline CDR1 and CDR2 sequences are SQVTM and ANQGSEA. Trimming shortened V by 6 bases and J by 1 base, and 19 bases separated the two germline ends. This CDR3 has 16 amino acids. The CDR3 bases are TGCAGCGTCCAGGGGGGTAGCGGGGTTTCCTACAATGAGCAGTTCTTC. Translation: CSVQGGSGVSYNEQFF.

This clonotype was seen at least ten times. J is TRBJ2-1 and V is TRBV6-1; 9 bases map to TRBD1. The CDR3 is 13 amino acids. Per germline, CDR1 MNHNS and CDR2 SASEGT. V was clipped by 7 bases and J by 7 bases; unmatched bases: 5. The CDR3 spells CASNNRGPNEQFF. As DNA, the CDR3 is TGTGCCAGCAATAACAGGGGGCCGAATGAGCAGTTCTTC.

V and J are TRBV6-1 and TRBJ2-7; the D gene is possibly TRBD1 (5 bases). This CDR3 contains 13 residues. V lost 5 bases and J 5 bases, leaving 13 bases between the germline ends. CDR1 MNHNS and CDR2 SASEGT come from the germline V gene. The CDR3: CASSRTAGHEQYF. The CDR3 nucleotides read TGTGCCAGCAGTCGAACAGCAGGGCACGAGCAGTACTTC.

The chain's CDR3 is CASSRLINQPQHF. CDR3 nucleotides: TGTGCCAGCAGCCGTTTGATCAATCAGCCCCAGCATTTT. This rearrangement joins TRBV7-2 to TRBJ1-5; D not resolved. V gave up 5 bases and J gave up 3 bases, with 8 bases separating them. Germline CDR1 and CDR2: SGHTA and FQGNSA. This CDR3 spans 13 amino acids.

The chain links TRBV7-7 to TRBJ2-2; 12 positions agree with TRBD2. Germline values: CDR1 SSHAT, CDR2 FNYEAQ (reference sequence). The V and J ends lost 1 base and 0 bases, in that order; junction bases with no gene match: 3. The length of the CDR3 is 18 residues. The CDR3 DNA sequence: TGTGCCAGCAGCTTAGGACTAGCGGGAGCTACGAACACCGGGGAGCTGTTTTTT. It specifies CASSLGLAGATNTGELFF. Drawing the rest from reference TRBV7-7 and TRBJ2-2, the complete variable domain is GAGVSQSPRYKVTKRGQDVTLRCDPISSHATLYWYQQALGQGPEFLTYFNYEAQPDKSGLPSDRFSAERPEGSISTLTIQRTEQRDSAMYRCASSLGLAGATNTGELFFGEGSRLTVL.